These 20 T cell receptor beta chains share one sample of origin, sequenced in a study of T-cell reconstitution after alpha-beta-depleted transplantation in children. TCRbeta library construction was performed incorporating unique molecular identifiers. MiXCR was run by TCRdb on the PCR reads, yielding one entry per CDR3 protein. Found here are 250,000 to 300,000 distinct CDR3 sequences, over 7.5% of them singletons; the top ten hold about 9.1%. These receptors have no identified antigens. Overall study findings and caveats: Once a year had passed after transplant, T-cell counts and diversity came mostly from newly produced T cells.

The sample in question was peripheral blood, obtained 360 days after TCRalphabeta/CD19-depleted stem cell transplant. All receptors come from a female patient younger than 10 who had a stem cell transplant for Fanconi anemia, so the T cells may come from the graft donor.

This clonotype was recorded at least ten times. This chain uses TRBV5-1 with TRBJ2-3; 11 bases agree with TRBD2. V dropped 2 bases and J dropped 2; count of bases not matched to a gene: 4. The CDR3 contains 16 residues. CDR1 is SGHRS, CDR2 YFSETQ, per germline. This CDR3 reads CASSLLAGVLTDTQYF. CDR3 sequence (DNA): TGCGCCAGCAGCTTACTAGCGGGGGTGCTCACAGATACGCAGTATTTT. Using reference TRBV5-1 and TRBJ2-3 for the parts outside the CDR3, the full variable domain is KAGVTQTPRYLIKTRGQQVTLSCSPISGHRSVSWYQQTPGQGLQFLFEYFSETQRNKGNFPGRFSGRQFSNSRSEMNVSTLELGDSALYLCASSLLAGVLTDTQYFGPGTRLTVL.

This clonotype was detected ten times or more. The chain carries TRBV4-1 and TRBJ2-7; 11 bases fit TRBD2. The germline gives CDR1 MGHRA, CDR2 YSYEKL. After removal of 1 base from V and 2 bases from J, the junction contained 4 bases not matched to a gene. The length of the CDR3 is 16 residues. The CDR3 bases are TGCGCCAGCAGCCAAGTAGCGGGAGGGACCACCTACGAGCAGTACTTC. The encoded protein is CASSQVAGGTTYEQYF.

This clonotype was recorded a few times. The rearrangement links TRBV11-1 to TRBJ2-2, with 7 nucleotides matching TRBD2. The CDR3 contains 16 residues. Trimming cost V 5 bases and J 0 bases; bases outside gene matches: 6. Germline lookup yields CDR1 SGHAT and CDR2 FQDESV (reference sequence). The chain's CDR3 is CASSPPGGANTGELFF. For the CDR3, the DNA is TGTGCCAGCAGCCCCCCGGGAGGTGCGAACACCGGGGAGCTGTTTTTT.

This clonotype was detected ten times or more. The V gene is TRBV28, the J gene TRBJ1-3, with D possibly being TRBD1 (5 bases). The CDR3 contains 13 residues. Germline CDR1 and CDR2: MDHEN and SYDVKM. CDR3 protein: CGVIDSTGNTIYF. In DNA, the CDR3 is TGTGGGGTAATAGACAGCACTGGAAACACCATATATTTT.

This clonotype was seen a few times. The chain carries TRBV28 and TRBJ1-5; D gene unclear. The CDR3 runs to 15 residues. V was pared by 4 bases and J by 3 bases, with 13 bases between. Germline-derived CDR1 and CDR2 are MDHEN and SYDVKM. CDR3 sequence: CASSSTAGPNQPQHF. The CDR3 nucleotides read TGTGCCAGCAGTTCTACAGCGGGTCCCAATCAGCCCCAGCATTTT.

This clonotype was counted many times. Written as DNA, the CDR3 is TGCGCCAGCAGCCAAGTTACCGGGGATGAAGCTTTCTTT. As protein: CASSQVTGDEAFF. The V and J genes are TRBV4-3 and TRBJ1-1; no clear D gene. The germline CDR1 and CDR2 sequences are LGHNA and YSLEER. The CDR3 covers 13 residues. V was shortened by 1 base and J by 7 bases, with 10 bases between the two germline ends.

In its sample, this clonotype was seen many times. The chain combines TRBV5-1 with TRBJ2-2; TRBD1 matches at 7 bases. The CDR3 extends over 14 amino acids. The trim removed 4 bases at V and 10 bases at J, leaving 10 bases unmatched. Germline lookup yields CDR1 SGHRS and CDR2 YFSETQ. The CDR3 DNA is TGCGCCAGCAGCCCCCAGAGGGGGCTAAAGGAGCTGTTTTTT. Protein: CASSPQRGLKELFF.

This clonotype occurred many times. V is TRBV29-1 and J is TRBJ2-5; D is uncertain. Germline loops: CDR1 SQVTM, CDR2 ANQGSEA. The CDR3 covers 12 residues. The V gene lost 4 bases and the J gene lost 5 bases, with 11 bases spanning the gap. CDR3 nucleotides: TGCAGCGTTGTGGGCAGGACGGAGACCCAGTACTTC. Translation: CSVVGRTETQYF.

This clonotype was observed a few times. The chain recombines TRBV6-5 with TRBJ1-2; D is unclear. Germline CDR1 is MNHEY and CDR2 is SVGAGI. The CDR3 loop spans 14 amino acids. V gave up 0 bases and J gave up 6 bases, with 11 bases separating them. CDR3 DNA sequence: TGTGCCAGCAGTTACTCGAGACTATTAAATGGCTACACCTTC. Its translation is CASSYSRLLNGYTF.

In its sample, this clonotype was seen a few times. J is TRBJ1-5 and V is TRBV6-2 or TRBV6-3; D is ambiguous. Trimming removed 6 bases at V and 3 bases at J, with 18 bases between. This CDR3 contains 16 residues. Germline-derived CDR1 and CDR2 are MNHEY and SVGEGT. CDR3 bases: TGTGCCAGCAGGTTAAGTTACCGGGTTTCCAATCAGCCCCAGCATTTT. Protein: CASRLSYRVSNQPQHF.

In its sample, this clonotype was seen many times. The chain has TRBV12-3 or TRBV12-4 and TRBJ2-1; D not resolved. The CDR3 consists of 15 residues. The ends were cut back, 6 bases at V and 1 base at J, with 13 bases in the middle. CDR3 coding DNA: TGTGCCAGCAGATCAGTCCGAAGATCCTACAATGAGCAGTTCTTC. Its protein product is CASRSVRRSYNEQFF.

This clonotype was counted many times. The chain has TRBV7-2 and TRBJ2-1, with D unclear. V was pared by 5 bases and J by 5 bases, with 13 bases between. The germline CDR1 and CDR2 sequences are SGHTA and FQGNSA. The CDR3 is made up of 14 amino acids. CDR3 DNA sequence: TGTGCCAGCAGCCAGATTCCCCTAAACAATGAGCAGTTCTTC. It codes for CASSQIPLNNEQFF.

The gene calls are TRBV25-1 and TRBJ2-1; possibly TRBD2 for D (6 bases). CDR1 and CDR2 from the germline V gene are MGHDK and SYGVNS. The CDR3 sequence is 16 residues long. V was clipped by 2 bases and J by 7 bases, with 18 bases between them. The CDR3 DNA reads as TGTGCCAGCAGTGAACCGTGGGGCAGGGCGGGGAATGAGCAGTTCTTC. Residues: CASSEPWGRAGNEQFF.

The genes are TRBV7-8 and TRBJ2-7, with 12 nucleotides matching TRBD2. J was trimmed by 4 bases and V by 5 bases; bases with no gene match: 9. This CDR3 spans 16 amino acids. Germline lookup yields CDR1 SGHVS and CDR2 FQNEAQ. The CDR3 DNA is TGTGCCAGCAGCACGAGGACTAGCGGGAACCCTTACGAGCAGTACTTC. This translates into CASSTRTSGNPYEQYF.

This clonotype was seen at least ten times. The V gene is TRBV4-3, the J gene TRBJ2-3; either TRBD1 or TRBD2 may fit D (7 bases each). Deletions cut 0 bases from V and 2 bases from J, with 12 bases between. Germline V gene lookup returns CDR1 LGHNA and CDR2 YSLEER. This CDR3 region has 16 residues. CDR3 residues: CASSQEQGRVTDTQYF. The CDR3 nucleotides are TGCGCCAGCAGCCAAGAACAGGGGAGGGTCACAGATACGCAGTATTTT.

This clonotype was seen at least ten times. V and J are TRBV28 and TRBJ1-2; weak D call: TRBD1 (5 bases). V was shortened by 6 bases and J by 3 bases, with 20 bases between the two germline ends. CDR1 MDHEN and CDR2 SYDVKM come from the germline V gene. The CDR3 has 16 amino acids. In DNA form, the CDR3 reads TGTGCCAGCAGCTCACGACCCGGGCTCAGGGACTATGGCTACACCTTC. Encoded protein: CASSSRPGLRDYGYTF.

The V and J genes are TRBV3-1 and TRBJ2-7; perhaps TRBD2 as D (6 bases). The CDR3 extends over 16 amino acids. Trimming took 0 bases from V and 2 from J, leaving 14 bases between them. The germline CDR1 and CDR2 sequences are LGHDT and YNNKEL (reference sequence). CDR3 region: CASSQESLRETYEQYF. CDR3 DNA sequence: TGTGCCAGCAGCCAAGAATCCCTACGGGAGACCTACGAGCAGTACTTC.

The J gene is TRBJ2-2, the V gene TRBV2, with D possibly being TRBD2 (6 bases). The CDR3 spans 14 residues. The germline V gene encodes CDR1 SNHLY and CDR2 FYNNEI. Between the trimmed V and J ends, which lost 6 bases and 3 bases, there was a span of 11 bases. The CDR3 sequence is CASRAGTYTGELFF. The CDR3 coding sequence is TGTGCCAGCAGAGCCGGGACTTACACCGGGGAGCTGTTTTTT.

This clonotype was recorded many times. J is TRBJ1-1 and V is TRBV5-1; D uncertain. Germline CDR1 SGHRS, CDR2 YFSETQ. Deletions cut 0 bases from V and 5 bases from J, with 14 bases between. The CDR3 totals 15 residues. Written as DNA, the CDR3 is TGCGCCAGCAGCTTGGATGGGGTCATGGAGACTGAAGCTTTCTTT. This gives the protein CASSLDGVMETEAFF.

This clonotype was observed a few times. CDR3 in amino acids: CASGNPTGVSTGELFF. The CDR3 bases are TGTGCCAGCGGAAACCCGACAGGGGTATCCACCGGGGAGCTGTTTTTT. This chain uses TRBV28 with TRBJ2-2, with TRBD1 identical over 8 bases. Trimming at V came to 8 bases and at J to 4 bases, leaving 12 bases not matched to a gene. Germline V gene sequence: CDR1 MDHEN, CDR2 SYDVKM. This CDR3 contains 16 residues.